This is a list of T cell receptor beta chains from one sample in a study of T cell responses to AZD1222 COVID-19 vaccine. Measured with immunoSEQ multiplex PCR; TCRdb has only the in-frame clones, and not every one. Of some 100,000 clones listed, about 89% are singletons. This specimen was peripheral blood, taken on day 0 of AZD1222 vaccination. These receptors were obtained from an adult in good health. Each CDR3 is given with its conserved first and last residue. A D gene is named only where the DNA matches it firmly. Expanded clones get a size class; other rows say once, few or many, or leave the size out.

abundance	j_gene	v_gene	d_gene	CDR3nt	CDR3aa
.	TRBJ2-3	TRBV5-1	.	TGCGCCAGCAGCTTGGAGCTTAGGTCTGGCACAGATACGCAGTATTTT	CASSLELRSGTDTQYF
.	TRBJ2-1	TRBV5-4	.	TGTGCCAGCAGCCCCGGGACAGGGTTTCTAGCGGGAGAATTGAATGAGCAGTTCTTC	CASSPGTGFLAGELNEQFF
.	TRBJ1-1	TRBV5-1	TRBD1	TGCGCCAGCGGCCCCCAGGGGGCGGGCACTGAAGCTTTCTTT	CASGPQGAGTEAFF
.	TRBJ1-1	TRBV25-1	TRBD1	TGTGCCGCTAGGGACAGGGACTACACTGAAGCTTTCTTT	CAARDRDYTEAFF
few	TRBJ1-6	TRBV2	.	TGTGCCAGCCTGGCTGATGGGAATTCACCCCTCCACTTT	CASLADGNSPLHF
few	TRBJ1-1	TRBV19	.	TGTGCCAGTAGTATTTCAGTGAACACTGAAGCTTTCTTT	CASSISVNTEAFF
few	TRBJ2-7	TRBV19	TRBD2	TGTGCCAGCTCGGGGGGGGTCTTGAGCTCCTACGAGCAGTACTTC	CASSGGVLSSYEQYF
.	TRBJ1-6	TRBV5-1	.	TGCGCCAGCAGCTTTGACGAGAATTCACCCCTCCACTTT	CASSFDENSPLHF
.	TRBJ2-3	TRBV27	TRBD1	TGTGCCAGCAGAACTACCGGGACAGTTCGCAAGTATTTT	CASRTTGTVRKYF
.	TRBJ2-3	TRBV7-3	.	TGTGCCAGCAGCTTAACGTACGGGATCCCCACAGATACGCAGTATTTT	CASSLTYGIPTDTQYF
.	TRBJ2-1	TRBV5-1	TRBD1	TGCGCCAGCAGCTTACAGACAGGGTCTTACAATGAGCAGTTCTTC	CASSLQTGSYNEQFF
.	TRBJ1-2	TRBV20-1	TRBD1	TGCAGTGCTAGTGATTGGACAGGGGGTGCCTATGGCTACACCTTC	CSASDWTGGAYGYTF
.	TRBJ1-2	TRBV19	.	TGTGCCAGTAGTCCTCGCGGGAGGGTGTTGGGCTACACCTTC	CASSPRGRVLGYTF
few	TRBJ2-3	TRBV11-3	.	TGTGCCAGCAGCTTAGATCGGGGGTGGGCGGATACGCAGTATTTT	CASSLDRGWADTQYF
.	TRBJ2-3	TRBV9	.	TGTGCCAGCAGCGTAGCTGGGGGCGGGTCGGATACGCAGTATTTT	CASSVAGGGSDTQYF
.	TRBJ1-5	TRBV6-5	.	TGTGCCAGCAGATTCGACACATTCAATCAGCCCCAGCATTTT	CASRFDTFNQPQHF
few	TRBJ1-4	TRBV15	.	TGTGCCACCAGCAGAGATCGAGGGAAACTGTTTTTT	CATSRDRGKLFF
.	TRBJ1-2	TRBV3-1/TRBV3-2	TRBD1	TGTGCCAGCAGCCAGGGGGGACAGACTCACTATGGCTACACCTTC	CASSQGGQTHYGYTF
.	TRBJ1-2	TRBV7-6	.	TGTGCCAGCAGCTTAGGGATAGGGCCTACCTATGGCTACACCTTC	CASSLGIGPTYGYTF
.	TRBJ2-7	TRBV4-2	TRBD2	TGTGCCAGCAGCCCACCTGGACTAGCGGGAGACTACGAGCAGTACTTC	CASSPPGLAGDYEQYF
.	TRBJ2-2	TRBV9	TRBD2	TGTGCCAGCAGCGTAGGGAGCGGGGGGGCCTGGGGCACCGGGGAGCTGTTTTTT	CASSVGSGGAWGTGELFF
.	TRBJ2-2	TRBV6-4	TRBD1	TGTGCCAGCAGTGTGACCGGGACAGGGGTTCCCGGGGAGCTGTTTTTT	CASSVTGTGVPGELFF
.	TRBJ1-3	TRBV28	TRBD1	TGTGCCAGCACCCCAGGGGGAGGTGGAAACACCATATATTTT	CASTPGGGGNTIYF
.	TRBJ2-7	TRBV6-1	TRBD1	TGTGCCAGCAGTGGTCCCGGGACAGGGTTTGGGGCCTCTTACGAGCAGTACTTC	CASSGPGTGFGASYEQYF
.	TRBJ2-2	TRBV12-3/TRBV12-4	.	TGTGCCAGCAGGGTCAACACCGGGGAGCTGTTTTTT	CASRVNTGELFF
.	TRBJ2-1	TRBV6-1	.	TGTGCCAGCCTGGGGGGCAATGAGCAGTTCTTC	CASLGGNEQFF
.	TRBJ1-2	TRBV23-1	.	TGCGCCAGCGCCCTTAGGTGGCGACCGTCTAACTATGGCTACACCTTC	CASALRWRPSNYGYTF
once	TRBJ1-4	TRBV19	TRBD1	TGTGCCAGTAGTGTCCAGACAGGGCACAGTGAAAAACTGTTTTTT	CASSVQTGHSEKLFF
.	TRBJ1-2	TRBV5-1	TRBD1	TGCGCCAGCAGCTGGACAGGGACTAACTATGGCTACACCTTC	CASSWTGTNYGYTF
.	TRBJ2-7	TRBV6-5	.	TGTGCCAGCAGTCCTAACAGGATTCTGTACTTC	CASSPNRILYF
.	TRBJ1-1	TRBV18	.	TGTGCCAGCTCACCCCCTCAGACGTCTACCACTGAAGCTTTCTTT	CASSPPQTSTTEAFF
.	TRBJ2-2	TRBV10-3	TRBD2	TGTGCCATCAGTGAGTCCTCCCACGGACTAGCGGGAGGCACCGGGGAGCTGTTTTTT	CAISESSHGLAGGTGELFF
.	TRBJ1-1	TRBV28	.	TGTGCCAGCAGTTCCCGGGACACTGAAGCTTTCTTT	CASSSRDTEAFF
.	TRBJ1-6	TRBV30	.	TGTGCCTTCCGAGGGACCCCGGGGACGAGATCCTATAATTCACCCCTCCACTTT	CAFRGTPGTRSYNSPLHF
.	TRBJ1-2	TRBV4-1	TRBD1	TGCGCCAGCAGCCAAATGACAGGGAACTATGGCTACACCTTC	CASSQMTGNYGYTF
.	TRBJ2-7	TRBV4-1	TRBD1	TGCGCCAGCAGCCCGGCTGGGCACAGGGGGAAATACGAGCAGTACTTC	CASSPAGHRGKYEQYF
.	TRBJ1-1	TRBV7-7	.	TGTGCTAGCAGCCCTAGTCTGAACACTGAAGCTTTCTTT	CASSPSLNTEAFF
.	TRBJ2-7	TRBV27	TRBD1	TGTGCCAGCAGTCCCATCGGACAGGGGGCATTCGAGCAGTACTTC	CASSPIGQGAFEQYF
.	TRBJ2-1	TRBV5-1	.	TGCGCCAGCAGCTTACGGGACTCCTACAATGAGCAGTTCTTC	CASSLRDSYNEQFF
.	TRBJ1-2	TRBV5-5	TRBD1	TGTGCCAGCAGCCCCACAGGGGGGGGAGGCTACACCTTC	CASSPTGGGGYTF
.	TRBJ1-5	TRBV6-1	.	TGTGCCAGCAGTGAAGAATGGGGGGTCTTTAGCAATCAGCCCCAGCATTTT	CASSEEWGVFSNQPQHF
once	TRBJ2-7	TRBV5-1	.	TGCGCCAGCAGCAGACGGGGACCCCCTTACGAGCAGTACTTC	CASSRRGPPYEQYF
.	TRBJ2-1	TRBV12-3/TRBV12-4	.	TGTGCCAGCAGTTTGGGGGCGGGAAATGAGCAGTTCTTC	CASSLGAGNEQFF
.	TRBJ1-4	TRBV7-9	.	TGTGCCAGCAGCTTAAGGCGGGTGAGAAAAACTAATGAAAAACTGTTTTTT	CASSLRRVRKTNEKLFF
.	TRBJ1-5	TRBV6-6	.	TGTGCCAGCACTCCCCGGGGAGGGGATCAGCCCCAGCATTTT	CASTPRGGDQPQHF
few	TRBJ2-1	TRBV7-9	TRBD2	TGTGCCAGCAGCTCGGGACTAGCGGGAGTCCGGGGAGACAATGAGCAGTTCTTC	CASSSGLAGVRGDNEQFF
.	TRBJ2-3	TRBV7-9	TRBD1	TGTGCCAGCAGCACGCGACAGGGATTAAGCACAGATACGCAGTATTTT	CASSTRQGLSTDTQYF
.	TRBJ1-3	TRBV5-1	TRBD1	TGCGCCAGCAGCTCCACAGGGGGCGAGGGGGACACCATATATTTT	CASSSTGGEGDTIYF
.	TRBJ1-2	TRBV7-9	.	TGTGCCAGCAGCTCGCACCGTGGGACTGCTTATTGGTATGGCTACACCTTC	CASSSHRGTAYWYGYTF
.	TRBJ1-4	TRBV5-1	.	TGCGCCAGCAGCACCGAGGGGCTGAGATATGAAAAACTGTTTTTT	CASSTEGLRYEKLFF
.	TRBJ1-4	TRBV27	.	TGTGCCAGCAGTTTATTGGGGGCGGCAACTAATGAAAAACTGTTTTTT	CASSLLGAATNEKLFF
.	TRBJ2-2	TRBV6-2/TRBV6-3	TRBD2	TGTGCCAGCAGTTACTCGCCCCGGGGGGTCCGGGGCACCGGGGAGCTGTTTTTT	CASSYSPRGVRGTGELFF
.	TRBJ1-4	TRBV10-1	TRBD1	TGCGCCAGCAGTGAGTTGGTACAGGGGGAGAGTGAAAAACTGTTTTTT	CASSELVQGESEKLFF